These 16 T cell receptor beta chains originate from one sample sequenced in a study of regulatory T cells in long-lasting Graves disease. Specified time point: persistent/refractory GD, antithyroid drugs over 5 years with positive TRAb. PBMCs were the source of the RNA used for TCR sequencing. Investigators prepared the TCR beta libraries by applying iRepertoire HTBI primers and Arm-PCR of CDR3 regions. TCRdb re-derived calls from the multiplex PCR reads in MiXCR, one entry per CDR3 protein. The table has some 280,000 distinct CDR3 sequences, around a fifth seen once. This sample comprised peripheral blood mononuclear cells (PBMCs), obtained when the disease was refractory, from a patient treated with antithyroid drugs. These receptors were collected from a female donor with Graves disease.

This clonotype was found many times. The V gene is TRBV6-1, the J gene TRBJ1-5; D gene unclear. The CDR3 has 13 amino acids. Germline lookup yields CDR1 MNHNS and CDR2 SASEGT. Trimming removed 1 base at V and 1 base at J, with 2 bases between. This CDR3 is CASSEGSNQPQHF. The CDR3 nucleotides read TGTGCCAGCAGTGAAGGGAGCAATCAGCCCCAGCATTTT.

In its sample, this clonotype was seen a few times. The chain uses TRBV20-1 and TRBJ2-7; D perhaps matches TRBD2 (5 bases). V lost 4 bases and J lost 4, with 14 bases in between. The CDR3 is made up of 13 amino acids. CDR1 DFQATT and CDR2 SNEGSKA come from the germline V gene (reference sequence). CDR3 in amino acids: CSAIPLSGYEQYF. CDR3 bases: TGCAGTGCTATCCCACTAAGCGGATACGAGCAGTACTTC.

This CDR3 reads CASSSGGGWTEAFF. CDR3 bases: TGTGCCAGCAGTTCGGGGGGAGGGTGGACTGAAGCTTTCTTT. The chain is built from TRBV28 and TRBJ1-1, with a tentative D call TRBD1 (5 bases). The V gene's germline CDR1 is MDHEN and CDR2 SYDVKM. V was cut by 4 bases and J by 5 bases, with 14 bases left in between. The CDR3 extends over 14 amino acids.

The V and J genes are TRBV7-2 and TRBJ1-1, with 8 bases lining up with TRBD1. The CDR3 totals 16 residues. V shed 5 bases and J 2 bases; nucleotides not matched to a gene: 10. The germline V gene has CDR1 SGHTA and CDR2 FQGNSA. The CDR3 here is CASSPDRGPRNTEAFF. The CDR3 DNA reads TGTGCCAGCAGCCCCGACAGGGGCCCCAGAAACACTGAAGCTTTCTTT.

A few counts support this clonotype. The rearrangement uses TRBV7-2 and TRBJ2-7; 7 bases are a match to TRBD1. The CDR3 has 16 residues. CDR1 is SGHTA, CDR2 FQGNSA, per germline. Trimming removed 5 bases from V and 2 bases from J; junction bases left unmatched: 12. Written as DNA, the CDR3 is TGTGCCAGCAGCCGACGATTGACAGGGTCCCCCTACGAGCAGTACTTC. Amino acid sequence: CASSRRLTGSPYEQYF.

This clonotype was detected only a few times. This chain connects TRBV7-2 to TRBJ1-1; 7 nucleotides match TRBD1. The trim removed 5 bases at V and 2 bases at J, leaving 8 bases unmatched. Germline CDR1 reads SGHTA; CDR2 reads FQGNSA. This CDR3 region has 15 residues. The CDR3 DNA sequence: TGTGCCAGCAGCGCCTCCCACAGGGGAAACACTGAAGCTTTCTTT. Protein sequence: CASSASHRGNTEAFF.

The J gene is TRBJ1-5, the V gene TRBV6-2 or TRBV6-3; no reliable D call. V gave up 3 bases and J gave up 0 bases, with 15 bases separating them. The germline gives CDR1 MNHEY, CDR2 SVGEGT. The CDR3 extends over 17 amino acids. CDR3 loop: CASSYAQDLDSNQPQHF. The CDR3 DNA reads TGTGCCAGCAGTTATGCCCAGGACTTAGATAGCAATCAGCCCCAGCATTTT.

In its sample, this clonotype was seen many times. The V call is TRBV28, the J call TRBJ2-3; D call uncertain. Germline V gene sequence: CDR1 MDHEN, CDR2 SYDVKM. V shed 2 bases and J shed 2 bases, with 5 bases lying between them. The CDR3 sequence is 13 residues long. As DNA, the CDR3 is TGTGCCAGCAGTTTAGCTATCACAGATACGCAGTATTTT. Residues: CASSLAITDTQYF. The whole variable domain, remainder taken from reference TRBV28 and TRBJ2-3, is DVKVTQSSRYLVKRTGEKVFLECVQDMDHENMFWYRQDPGLGLRLIYFSYDVKMKEKGDIPEGYSVSREKKERFSLILESASTNQTSMYLCASSLAITDTQYFGPGTRLTVL.

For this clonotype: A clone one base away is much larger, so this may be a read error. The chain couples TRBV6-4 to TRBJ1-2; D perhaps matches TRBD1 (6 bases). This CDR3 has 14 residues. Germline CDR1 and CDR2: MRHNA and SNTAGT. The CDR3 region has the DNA TGTGCCAGCATAGGGACACTCAATACCTATGGCTGCACCTTC. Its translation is CASIGTLNTYGCTF.

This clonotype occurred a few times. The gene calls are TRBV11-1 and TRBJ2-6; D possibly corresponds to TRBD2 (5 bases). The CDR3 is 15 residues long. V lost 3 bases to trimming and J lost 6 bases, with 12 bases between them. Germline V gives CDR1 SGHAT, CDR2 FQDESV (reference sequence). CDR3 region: CASSLREPEANVLTF. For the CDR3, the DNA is TGTGCCAGCAGCTTGAGGGAACCTGAGGCCAACGTCCTGACTTTC.

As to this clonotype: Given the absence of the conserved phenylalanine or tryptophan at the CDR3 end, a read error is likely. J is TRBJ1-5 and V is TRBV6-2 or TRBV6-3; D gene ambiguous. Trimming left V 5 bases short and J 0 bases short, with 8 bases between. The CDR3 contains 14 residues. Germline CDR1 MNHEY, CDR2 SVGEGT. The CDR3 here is CASSRLNSNQPQHS. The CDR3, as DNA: TGTGCCAGCAGTCGACTGAATAGCAATCAGCCCCAGCATTCT.

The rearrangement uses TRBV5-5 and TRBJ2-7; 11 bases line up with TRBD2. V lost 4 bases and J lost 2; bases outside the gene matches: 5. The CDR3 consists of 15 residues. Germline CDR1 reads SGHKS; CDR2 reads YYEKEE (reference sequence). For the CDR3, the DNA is TGTGCCAGCAGCCCGGTAGCGGGAGGGCCCTACGAGCAGTACTTC. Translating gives CASSPVAGGPYEQYF.

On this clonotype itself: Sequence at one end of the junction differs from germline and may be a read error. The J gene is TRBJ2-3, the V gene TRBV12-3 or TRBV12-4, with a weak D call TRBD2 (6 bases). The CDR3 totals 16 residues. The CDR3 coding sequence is TGTGCCGGCAGTAATAGCGTAGGCGGCGGGGCAGATACGCAGTATTTT. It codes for CAGSNSVGGGADTQYF.

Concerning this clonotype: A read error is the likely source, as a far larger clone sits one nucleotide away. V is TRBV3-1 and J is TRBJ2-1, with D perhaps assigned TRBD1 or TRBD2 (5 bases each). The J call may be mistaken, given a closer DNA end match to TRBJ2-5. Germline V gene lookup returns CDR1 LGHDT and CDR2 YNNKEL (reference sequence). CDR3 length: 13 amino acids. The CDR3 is CASSQATRGTQYF. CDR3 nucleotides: TGTGCCAGCAGCCAGGCGACGAGGGGGACCCAGTACTTC.

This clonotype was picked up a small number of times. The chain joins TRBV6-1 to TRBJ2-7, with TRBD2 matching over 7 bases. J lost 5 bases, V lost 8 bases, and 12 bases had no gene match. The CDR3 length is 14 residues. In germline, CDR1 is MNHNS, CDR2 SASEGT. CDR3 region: CASYTGGLPNEQYF. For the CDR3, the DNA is TGTGCCAGCTACACGGGAGGTTTACCCAACGAGCAGTACTTC.

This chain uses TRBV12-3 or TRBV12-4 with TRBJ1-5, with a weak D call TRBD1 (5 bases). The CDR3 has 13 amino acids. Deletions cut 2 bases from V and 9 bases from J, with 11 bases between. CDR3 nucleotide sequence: TGTGCCAGCAGTTTAACGGGGGACCTGCCCCAGCATTTT. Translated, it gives CASSLTGDLPQHF.